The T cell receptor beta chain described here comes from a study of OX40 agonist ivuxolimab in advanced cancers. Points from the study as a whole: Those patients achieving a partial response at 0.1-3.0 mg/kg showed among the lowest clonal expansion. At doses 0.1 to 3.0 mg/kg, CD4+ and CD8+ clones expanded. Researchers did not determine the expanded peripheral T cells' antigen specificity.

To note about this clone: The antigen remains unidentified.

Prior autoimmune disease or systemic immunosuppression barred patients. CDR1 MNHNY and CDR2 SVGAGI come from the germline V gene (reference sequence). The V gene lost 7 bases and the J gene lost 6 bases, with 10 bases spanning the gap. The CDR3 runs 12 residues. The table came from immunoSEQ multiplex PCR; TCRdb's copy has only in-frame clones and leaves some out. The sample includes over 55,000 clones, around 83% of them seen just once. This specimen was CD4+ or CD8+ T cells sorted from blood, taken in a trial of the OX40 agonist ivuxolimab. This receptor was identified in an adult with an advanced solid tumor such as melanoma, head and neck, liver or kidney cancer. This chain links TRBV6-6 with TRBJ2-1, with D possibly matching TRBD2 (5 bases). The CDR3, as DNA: TGTGCCAGCACCCGGGGAAGCAATGAGCAGTTCTTC. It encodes CASTRGSNEQFF.